These 8 T cell receptor beta chains originate from one sample sequenced in a study of cytomegalovirus exposure and HLA in healthy donors. Primers included in the PCR were 60 Vbeta and 13 Jbeta primers. Some clones are missing from TCRdb's copy, which holds only in-frame ones; the method was immunoSEQ multiplex PCR. This repertoire shows some 150,000 clones, more than 60% found once; its top ten account for about 4.6%. The sample taken for sequencing was PBMCs. These receptor sequences come from a man aged 35 to 55 in good health and CMV-seronegative.

The chain recombines TRBV6-4 with TRBJ2-7; 7 positions agree with TRBD1. Unmatched junction bases numbered 5, after V lost 0 bases and J lost 3 bases. The germline CDR1 and CDR2 sequences are MRHNA and SNTAGT. This CDR3 region has 15 residues. CDR3 residues: CASSDSTGYVYEQYF. The CDR3 DNA reads TGTGCCAGCAGTGACTCGACAGGGTACGTCTACGAGCAGTACTTC.

The table lists this clone with a few counts. The chain has TRBV10-3 and TRBJ2-1; possible D gene TRBD2, 6 bases. Germline V gene data show CDR1 as ENHRY and CDR2 as SYGVKD. Trimming left V 4 bases short and J 4 bases short, with 14 bases between. The CDR3 totals 15 residues. The CDR3: CAISGDGGTYNEQFF. CDR3 sequence (DNA): TGTGCCATCAGTGGTGACGGGGGAACTTACAATGAGCAGTTCTTC.

This chain links TRBV7-2 with TRBJ1-2; 11 bases fit TRBD1. This CDR3 contains 15 residues. With V trimmed by 5 bases and J by 5 bases, 7 bases remained unmatched. Germline lookup yields CDR1 SGHTA and CDR2 FQGNSA. The CDR3 coding sequence is TGTGCCAGCAGCACTGAGGGACAGGGGGTATATGGCTACACCTTC. It translates to CASSTEGQGVYGYTF.

This clone was seen a handful of times. This chain connects TRBV5-1 to TRBJ2-1, with a tentative D call TRBD2 (7 bases). Germline-derived CDR1 and CDR2 are SGHRS and YFSETQ. This CDR3 is 15 amino acids long. Between the trimmed V and J ends, which lost 4 bases and 10 bases, there was a span of 21 bases. For the CDR3, the DNA is TGCGCCAGCAGCCCAACTAGGGGGGGCGATTGGGAGCAGTTCTTC. It encodes CASSPTRGGDWEQFF.

The chain carries TRBV28 and TRBJ1-2, with D perhaps TRBD1 (6 bases). CDR3 length equals 12 residues. The V gene's germline CDR1 is MDHEN and CDR2 SYDVKM. V gave up 5 bases and J gave up 6 bases, with 10 bases separating them. The DNA for the CDR3 is TGTGCCAGCAGTCAGGGGAGGGATGGCTACACCTTC. It specifies CASSQGRDGYTF.

V gene TRBV5-5 combines with J gene TRBJ1-2; TRBD1 aligns across 9 bases. With V trimmed by 3 bases and J by 6 bases, 6 bases remained unmatched. CDR3 length equals 14 residues. Germline assignment: CDR1 SGHKS and CDR2 YYEKEE (reference sequence). CDR3 region: CASSSDRGLDGYTF. CDR3 bases: TGTGCCAGCAGCTCTGACAGGGGGTTGGATGGCTACACCTTC. Filled out from reference TRBV5-5 and TRBJ1-2, the complete variable domain reads DAGVTQSPTHLIKTRGQQVTLRCSPISGHKSVSWYQQVLGQGPQFIFQYYEKEERGRGNFPDRFSARQFPNYSSELNVNALLLGDSALYLCASSSDRGLDGYTFGSGTRLTVV.

The J gene is TRBJ2-7, the V gene TRBV20-1; 8 bases are a match to TRBD1. Germline V lookup: CDR1 DFQATT, CDR2 SNEGSKA (reference sequence). The V and J ends lost 6 bases and 7 bases, in that order; junction bases with no gene match: 2. There are 10 residues in the CDR3. The CDR3 DNA sequence: TGCAGTGCCGACAGGGGAGAGCAGTACTTC. It yields the protein CSADRGEQYF.

This clone occurred once. V gene TRBV15 combines with J gene TRBJ2-3, with D unresolved. Germline CDR1 and CDR2: LNHNV and YYDKDF (reference sequence). This CDR3 region has 11 residues. With 6 bases removed from V and 5 bases from J, the gap between germline ends came to 6 bases. The CDR3 is CATRTQDTQYF. CDR3 nucleotide sequence: TGTGCCACCAGGACACAAGATACGCAGTATTTT.